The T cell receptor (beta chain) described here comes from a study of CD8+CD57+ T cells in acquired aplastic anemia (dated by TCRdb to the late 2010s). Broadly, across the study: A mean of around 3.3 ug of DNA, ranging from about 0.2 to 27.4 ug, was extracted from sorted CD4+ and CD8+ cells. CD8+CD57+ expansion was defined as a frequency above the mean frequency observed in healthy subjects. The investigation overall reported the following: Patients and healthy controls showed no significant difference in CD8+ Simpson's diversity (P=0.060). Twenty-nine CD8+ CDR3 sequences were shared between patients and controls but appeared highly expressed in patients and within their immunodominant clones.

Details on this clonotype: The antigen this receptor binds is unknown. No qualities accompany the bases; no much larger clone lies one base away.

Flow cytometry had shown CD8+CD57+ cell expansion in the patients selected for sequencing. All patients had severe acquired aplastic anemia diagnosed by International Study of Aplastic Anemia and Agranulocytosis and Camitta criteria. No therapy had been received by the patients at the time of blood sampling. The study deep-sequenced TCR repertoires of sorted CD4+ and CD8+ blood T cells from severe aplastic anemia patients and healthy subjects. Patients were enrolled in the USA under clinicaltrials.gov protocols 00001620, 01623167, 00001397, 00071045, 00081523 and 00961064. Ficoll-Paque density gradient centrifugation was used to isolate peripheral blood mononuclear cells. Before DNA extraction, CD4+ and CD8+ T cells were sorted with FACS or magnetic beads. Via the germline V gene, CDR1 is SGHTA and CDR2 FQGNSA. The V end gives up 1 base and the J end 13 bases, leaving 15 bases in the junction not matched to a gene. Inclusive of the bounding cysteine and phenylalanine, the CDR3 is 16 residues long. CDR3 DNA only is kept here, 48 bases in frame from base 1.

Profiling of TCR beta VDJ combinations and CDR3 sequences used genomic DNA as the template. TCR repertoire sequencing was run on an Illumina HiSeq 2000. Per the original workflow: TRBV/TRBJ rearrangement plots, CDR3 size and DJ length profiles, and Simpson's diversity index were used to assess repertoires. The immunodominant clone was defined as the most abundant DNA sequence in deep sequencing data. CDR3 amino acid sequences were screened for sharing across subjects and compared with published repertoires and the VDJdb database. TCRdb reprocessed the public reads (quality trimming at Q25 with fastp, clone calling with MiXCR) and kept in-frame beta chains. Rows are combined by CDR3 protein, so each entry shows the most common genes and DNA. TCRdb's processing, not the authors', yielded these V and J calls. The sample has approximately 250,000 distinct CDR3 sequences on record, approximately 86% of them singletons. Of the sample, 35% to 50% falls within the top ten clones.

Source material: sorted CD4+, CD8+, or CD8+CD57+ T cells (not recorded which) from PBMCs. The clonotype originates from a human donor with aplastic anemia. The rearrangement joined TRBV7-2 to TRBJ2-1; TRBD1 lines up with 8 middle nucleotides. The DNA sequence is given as TGTGCCAGCAGCTTAGATCTGACAGGGGACACCGATGCTCAGTTCTTC. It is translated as CASSLDLTGDTDAQFF.